Shown below are 6 T cell receptor beta chains from a single sample sequenced in a study of T-cell reconstitution after alpha-beta-depleted transplantation in children. Library preparation (for TCRbeta) was performed with unique molecular identifiers. TCRdb reprocessed the PCR reads via MiXCR and lists one record per CDR3 protein. The sample includes 670,000 or so distinct CDR3 sequences, roughly 14% of them seen just once. The source was PBMCs, collected before TCRalphabeta/CD19-depleted stem cell transplant. These receptors came from a girl under 10 years old with congenital amegakaryocytic thrombocytopenia, due to receive a stem cell transplant.

This clonotype was counted only a few times. The CDR3 loop reads CASSTLALRSNYEQYF. CDR3 coding DNA: TGTGCCAGCAGTACACTAGCTCTGAGATCGAACTACGAGCAGTACTTC. The chain links TRBV6-1 to TRBJ2-7; possibly TRBD2 for D (6 bases). The CDR3 covers 16 residues. Trimming removed 5 bases from V and 3 bases from J, with 20 bases in between. Germline V gene data show CDR1 as MNHNS and CDR2 as SASEGT.

The rearrangement joins TRBV5-1 to TRBJ2-2; D perhaps matches TRBD1 (5 bases). CDR3 size: 15 residues. Per germline, CDR1 SGHRS and CDR2 YFSETQ. With 0 bases removed from V and 1 base from J, the gap between germline ends came to 7 bases. The CDR3 spells CASSLGGWNTGELFF. The DNA for the CDR3 is TGCGCCAGCAGCTTGGGGGGCTGGAACACCGGGGAGCTGTTTTTT.

This clonotype has at least ten counts. This chain links TRBV29-1 with TRBJ2-3; D may be TRBD2 (6 bases). Germline V lookup: CDR1 SQVTM, CDR2 ANQGSEA. The V end lost 7 bases, the J end lost 2 bases, and 10 bases lay between the germline ends. This CDR3 comprises 12 residues. The CDR3 loop reads CSDIADTDTQYF. The CDR3 DNA follows: TGCAGCGATATAGCGGACACAGATACGCAGTATTTT.

This clonotype was seen ten or more times. The CDR3 bases are TGCGCCAGCAGCTTGTCCGAAGCGGGCCCTGAGCAGTTCTTC. It yields the protein CASSLSEAGPEQFF. This chain joins TRBV5-1 and TRBJ2-1; D possibly corresponds to TRBD2 (6 bases). V lost 1 base and J 9 bases, leaving 14 bases between the germline ends. This CDR3 contains 14 residues. Germline CDR1 reads SGHRS; CDR2 reads YFSETQ.

This clonotype was observed a handful of times. This chain joins TRBV5-1 and TRBJ2-5; 9 bases map to TRBD2. V lost 3 bases, J lost 1 base, and 13 bases stayed unmatched. This CDR3 region has 18 residues. Germline values: CDR1 SGHRS, CDR2 YFSETQ. The CDR3 spells CASSWVASGKFGQETQYF. In DNA, the CDR3 is TGCGCCAGCAGCTGGGTAGCTAGCGGGAAGTTCGGCCAAGAGACCCAGTACTTC.

This clonotype was counted at least ten times. The J gene is TRBJ1-1, the V gene TRBV5-5, with D unclear. The CDR3 spans 16 residues. CDR1 is SGHKS, CDR2 YYEKEE, per germline (reference sequence). Trimming left V 4 bases short and J 1 base short, with 17 bases between. CDR3 sequence: CASSQDSRRRNTEAFF. CDR3 DNA sequence: TGTGCCAGCAGCCAAGACTCAAGAAGGCGGAACACTGAAGCTTTCTTT. Using reference TRBV5-5 and TRBJ1-1 for the parts outside the CDR3, the full variable domain is DAGVTQSPTHLIKTRGQQVTLRCSPISGHKSVSWYQQVLGQGPQFIFQYYEKEERGRGNFPDRFSARQFPNYSSELNVNALLLGDSALYLCASSQDSRRRNTEAFFGQGTRLTVV.